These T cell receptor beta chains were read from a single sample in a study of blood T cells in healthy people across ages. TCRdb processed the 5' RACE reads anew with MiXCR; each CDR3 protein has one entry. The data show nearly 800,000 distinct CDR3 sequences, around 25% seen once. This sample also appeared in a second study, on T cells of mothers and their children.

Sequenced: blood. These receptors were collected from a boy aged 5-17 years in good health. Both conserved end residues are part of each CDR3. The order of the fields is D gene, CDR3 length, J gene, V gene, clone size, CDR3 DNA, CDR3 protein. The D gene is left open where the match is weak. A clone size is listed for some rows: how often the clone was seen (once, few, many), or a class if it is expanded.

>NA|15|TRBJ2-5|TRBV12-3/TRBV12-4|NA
TGTGCCAGCAGTTTAAATGACAAAACTGGGGAGACCCAGTACTTC
CASSLNDKTGETQYF
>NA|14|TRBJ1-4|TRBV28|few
TGTGCCAGCAGTTTCGGGTCCGTTAATGAAAAACTGTTTTTT
CASSFGSVNEKLFF
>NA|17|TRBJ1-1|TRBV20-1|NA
TGCAGTGCTAGGGGATCCAATTGGGGCCCGGGAGGCACCGAAGCTTTCTTT
CSARGSNWGPGGTEAFF
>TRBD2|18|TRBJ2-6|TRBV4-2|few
TGTGCCAGCAGCCAAGATGGAGCGGGGATGGCCGGGGCCAACGTCCTGACTTTC
CASSQDGAGMAGANVLTF
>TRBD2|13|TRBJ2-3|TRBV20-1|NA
TGCAGTGCCGGACTAGCGGATACAGATACGCAGTATTTT
CSAGLADTDTQYF
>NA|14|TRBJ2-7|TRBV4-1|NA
TGCGCCAGCAGCCAAGGGGTGCAGACCTACGAGCAGTACTTC
CASSQGVQTYEQYF
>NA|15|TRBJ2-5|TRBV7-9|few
TGTGCCAGCACCACAATGCGGGAAGGGCGAGAGACCCAGTACTTC
CASTTMREGRETQYF
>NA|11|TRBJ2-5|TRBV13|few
TGTGCCAGCAGCTTATTTACCGTGCAGTACTTC
CASSLFTVQYF
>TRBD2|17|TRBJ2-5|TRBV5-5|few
TGTGCCAGCAGCTTGGGCCCACTAGCGGGGGCACCAGAGACCCAGTACTTC
CASSLGPLAGAPETQYF
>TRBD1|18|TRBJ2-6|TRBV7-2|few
TGTGCCAGCAGTTTACAGGGGGGAGTTTCCTCTGGGGCCAACGTCCTGACTTTC
CASSLQGGVSSGANVLTF
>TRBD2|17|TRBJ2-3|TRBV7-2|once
TGTGCCAGCAGCCTCAAACTCCTAGCGGGAGGGACAGATACGCAGTATTTT
CASSLKLLAGGTDTQYF
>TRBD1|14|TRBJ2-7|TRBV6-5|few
TGTGCCAGCAGTGACAGGGCGATCTACTACGAGCAGTACTTC
CASSDRAIYYEQYF
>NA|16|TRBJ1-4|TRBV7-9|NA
TGTGCCAGCAGCCCGCTGAGGGGGGCCCTTAATGAAAAACTGTTTTTT
CASSPLRGALNEKLFF
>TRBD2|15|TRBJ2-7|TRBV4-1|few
TGCGCCAGCAGCCAAGATGCTAGCGGGTCCTACGAGCAGTACTTC
CASSQDASGSYEQYF
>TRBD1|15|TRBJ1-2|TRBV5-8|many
TGTGCCAGCAGCAGCCCTTACAGGGGCGGGTATGGCTACACCTTC
CASSSPYRGGYGYTF
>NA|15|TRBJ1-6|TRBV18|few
TGTGCCAGCTCACCCGGGGTCGGTTTAAATTCACCCCTCCACTTT
CASSPGVGLNSPLHF
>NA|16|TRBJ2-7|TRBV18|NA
TGTGCCAGCTCACCGCTCGACGGGAAGAGCTCCTACGAGCAGTACTTC
CASSPLDGKSSYEQYF
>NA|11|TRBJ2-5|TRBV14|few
TGTGCCAGCAGCCAAGCAGGATACCAGTACTTC
CASSQAGYQYF
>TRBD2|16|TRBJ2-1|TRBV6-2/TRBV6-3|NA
TGTGCCAGCGCCCCTCTAGCGGCCAACTCCTACAATGAGCAGTTCTTC
CASAPLAANSYNEQFF
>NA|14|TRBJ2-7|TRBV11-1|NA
TGTGCCAGCAGCTCCCCTGGCAGAGACTACGAGCAGTACTTC
CASSSPGRDYEQYF
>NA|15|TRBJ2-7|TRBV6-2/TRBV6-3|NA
TGTGCCAGCAGTTACTCGATTGCCGGGCTGGGCGAGCAGTACTTC
CASSYSIAGLGEQYF
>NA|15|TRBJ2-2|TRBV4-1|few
TGCGCCAGCAGCCACCCCGTGGGGGGAACCGGGGAGCTGTTTTTT
CASSHPVGGTGELFF
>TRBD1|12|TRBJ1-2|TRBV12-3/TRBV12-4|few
TGTGCCAGCAGTACAGGGGTGAGAGGCTACACCTTC
CASSTGVRGYTF
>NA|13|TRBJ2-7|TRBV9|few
TGTGCCAGCAGCAAGGGGGACGGCTACGAGCAGTACTTC
CASSKGDGYEQYF
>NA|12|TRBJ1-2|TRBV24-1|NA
TGTGCCACCAGTGACGGGTGGGATGGCTACACCTTC
CATSDGWDGYTF
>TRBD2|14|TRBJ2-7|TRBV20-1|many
TGCAGTGCTGGACTAGCGGGAGTTTCCAACGAGCAGTACTTC
CSAGLAGVSNEQYF
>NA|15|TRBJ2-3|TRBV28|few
TGTGCCAGCAGTGAGGCCGGATTAGCAGGCGATACGCAGTATTTT
CASSEAGLAGDTQYF
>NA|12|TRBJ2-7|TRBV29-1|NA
TGCAGCGTTAGGCTAGCCTCCTACGAGCAGTACTTC
CSVRLASYEQYF
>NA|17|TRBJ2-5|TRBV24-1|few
TGTGCCACCAGTGAACCGCCGTGGGCGGGGCGAGGGGAGACCCAGTACTTC
CATSEPPWAGRGETQYF
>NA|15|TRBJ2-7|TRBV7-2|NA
TGTGCCAGCAGCCACCCAGGGGGGGCCCCCTACGAGCAGTACTTC
CASSHPGGAPYEQYF
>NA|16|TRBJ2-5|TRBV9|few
TGTGCCAGCAGCGTAGGAGGAAGGGGTGGCCAAGAGACCCAGTACTTC
CASSVGGRGGQETQYF
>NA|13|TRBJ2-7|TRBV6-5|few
TGTGCCAGCACCGGACAGAGCTCCTACGAGCAGTACTTC
CASTGQSSYEQYF
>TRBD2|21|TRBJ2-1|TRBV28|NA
TGTGCCAGCAGTTTCCGACGGACAGCCTTTCACCTAGCGGGGGGTTACAATGAGCAGTTCTTC
CASSFRRTAFHLAGGYNEQFF
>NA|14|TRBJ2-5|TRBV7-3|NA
TGTGCCAGCAGCGTTACAGGGAACCGCGAGACCCAGTACTTC
CASSVTGNRETQYF
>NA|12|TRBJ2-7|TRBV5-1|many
TGCGCCAGCAGCTTGGTGGGGCAGGAGCAGTACTTC
CASSLVGQEQYF
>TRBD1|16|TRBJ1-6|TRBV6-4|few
TGTGCCAGCAGTGACACGGGACAGGGGACTAATTCACCCCTCCACTTT
CASSDTGQGTNSPLHF
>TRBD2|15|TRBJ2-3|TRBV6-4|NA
TGTGCCAGCAGTGAAGGCGGGGGGGCGGCAGATACGCAGTATTTT
CASSEGGGAADTQYF
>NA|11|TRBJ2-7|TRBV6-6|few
TGTGCCAGCAGTTACATGTACGAGCAGTACTTC
CASSYMYEQYF
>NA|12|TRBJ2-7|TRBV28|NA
TGTGCCAGCAGTTGGGATTTCTACGAGCAGTACTTC
CASSWDFYEQYF
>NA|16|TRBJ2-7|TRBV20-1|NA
TGCAGTGCCCAATCCCCCGCAGGCCGAAGCTCCTACGAGCAGTACTTC
CSAQSPAGRSSYEQYF
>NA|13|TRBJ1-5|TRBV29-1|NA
TGCAGCGTTAAGTGGGGGTTCGGGCAGCCCCAGCATTTT
CSVKWGFGQPQHF
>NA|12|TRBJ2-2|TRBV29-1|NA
TGCAGCTCCTCCACCGACACCGGGGAGCTGTTTTTT
CSSSTDTGELFF
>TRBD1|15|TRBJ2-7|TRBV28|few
TGTGCCAGCGGGTCGGAACAGGGGGCATCGACCGAGCAGTACTTC
CASGSEQGASTEQYF
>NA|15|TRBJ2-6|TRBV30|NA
TGTGCCTGGATAACGGGTTTGCATGGGGCCAACGTCCTGACTTTC
CAWITGLHGANVLTF
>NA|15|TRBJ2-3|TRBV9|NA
TGTGCCAGCAGCAACCGGGATCGAAGCACAGATACGCAGTATTTT
CASSNRDRSTDTQYF
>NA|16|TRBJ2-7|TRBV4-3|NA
TGCGCCAGCAGCCAGACAACAGGGCCGTCGGGCTACGAGCAGTACTTC
CASSQTTGPSGYEQYF
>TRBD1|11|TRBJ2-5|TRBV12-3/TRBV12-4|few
TGTGCCAGCAGTTTCCGGGACAGGATGTACTTC
CASSFRDRMYF
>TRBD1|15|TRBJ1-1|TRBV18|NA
TGTGCCAGCTCACCAGCCACGGGACAGATCTATGAAGCTTTCTTT
CASSPATGQIYEAFF
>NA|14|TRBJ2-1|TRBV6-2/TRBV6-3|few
TGTGCCAGCAGTTACGGGACATATAATAATGAGCAGTTCTTC
CASSYGTYNNEQFF